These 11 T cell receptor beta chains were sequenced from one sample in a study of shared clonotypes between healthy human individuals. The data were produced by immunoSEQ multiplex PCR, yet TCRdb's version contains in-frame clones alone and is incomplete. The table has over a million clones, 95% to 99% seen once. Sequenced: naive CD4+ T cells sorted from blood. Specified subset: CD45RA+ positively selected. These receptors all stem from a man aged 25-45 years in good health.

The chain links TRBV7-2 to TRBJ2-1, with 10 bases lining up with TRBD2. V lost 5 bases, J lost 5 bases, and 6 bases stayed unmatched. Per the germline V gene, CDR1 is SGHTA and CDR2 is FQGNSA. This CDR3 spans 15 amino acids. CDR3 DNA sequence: TGTGCCAGCAGCACCGGGACTAGCGACAACAATGAGCAGTTCTTC. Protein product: CASSTGTSDNNEQFF.

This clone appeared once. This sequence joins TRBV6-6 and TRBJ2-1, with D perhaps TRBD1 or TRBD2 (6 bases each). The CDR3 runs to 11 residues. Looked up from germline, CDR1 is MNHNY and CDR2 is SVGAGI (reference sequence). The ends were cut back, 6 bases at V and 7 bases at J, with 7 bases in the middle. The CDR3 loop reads CASRGGNEQFF. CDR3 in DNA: TGTGCCAGCAGAGGGGGGAATGAGCAGTTCTTC.

DNA for the CDR3: TGTGCCAGCAGCCCCCCGGGTAGCGGCTACAATGAGCAGTTCTTC. It translates to CASSPPGSGYNEQFF. The V and J genes are TRBV11-2 and TRBJ2-1, with D perhaps matching TRBD2 (6 bases). Germline V CDR1 and CDR2: SGHAT, FQNNGV. The CDR3 length is 15 residues. Trimming left V 5 bases short and J 3 bases short, with 14 bases between. Filled out from reference TRBV11-2 and TRBJ2-1, the complete variable domain reads EAGVAQSPRYKIIEKRQSVAFWCNPISGHATLYWYQQILGQGPKLLIQFQNNGVVDDSQLPKDRFSAERLKGVDSTLKIQPAKLEDSAVYLCASSPPGSGYNEQFFGPGTRLTVL.

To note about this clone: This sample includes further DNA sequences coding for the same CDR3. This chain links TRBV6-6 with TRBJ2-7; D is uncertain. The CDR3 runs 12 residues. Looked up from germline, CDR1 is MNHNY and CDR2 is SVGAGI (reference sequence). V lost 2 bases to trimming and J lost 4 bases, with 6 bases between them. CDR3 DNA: TGTGCCAGCAGTTACGCCCAGTACGAGCAGTACTTC. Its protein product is CASSYAQYEQYF.

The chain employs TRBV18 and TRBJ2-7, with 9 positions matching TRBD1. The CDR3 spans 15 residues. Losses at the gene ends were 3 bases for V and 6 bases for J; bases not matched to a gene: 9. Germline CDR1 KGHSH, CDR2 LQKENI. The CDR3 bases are TGTGCCAGCTCACCGCAAAACAGGGGGCAAGGCGAGCAGTACTTC. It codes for CASSPQNRGQGEQYF. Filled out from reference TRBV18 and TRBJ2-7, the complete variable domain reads NAGVMQNPRHLVRRRGQEARLRCSPMKGHSHVYWYRQLPEEGLKFMVYLQKENIIDESGMPKERFSAEFPKEGPSILRIQQVVRGDSAAYFCASSPQNRGQGEQYFGPGTRLTVT.

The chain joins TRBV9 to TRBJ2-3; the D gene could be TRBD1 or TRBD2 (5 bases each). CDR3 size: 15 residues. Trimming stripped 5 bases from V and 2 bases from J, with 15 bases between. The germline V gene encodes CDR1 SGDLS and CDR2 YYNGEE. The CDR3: CASSADGTSTDTQYF. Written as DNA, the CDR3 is TGTGCCAGCAGTGCTGATGGGACCTCCACAGATACGCAGTATTTT.

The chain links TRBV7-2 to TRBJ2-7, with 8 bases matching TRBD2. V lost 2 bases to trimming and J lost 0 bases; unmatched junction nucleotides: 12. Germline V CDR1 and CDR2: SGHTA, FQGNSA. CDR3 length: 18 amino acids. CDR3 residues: CASSLISMGAGGSYEQYF. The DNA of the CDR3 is TGTGCCAGCAGCTTAATTTCAATGGGGGCGGGAGGCTCCTACGAGCAGTACTTC.

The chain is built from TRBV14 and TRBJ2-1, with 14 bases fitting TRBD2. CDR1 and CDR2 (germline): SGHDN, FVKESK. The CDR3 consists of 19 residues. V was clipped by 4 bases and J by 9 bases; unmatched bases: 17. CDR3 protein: CASSPGLAGGRLSYVEQFF. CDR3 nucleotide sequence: TGTGCCAGCAGCCCAGGACTAGCGGGAGGACGCTTATCCTACGTTGAGCAGTTCTTC.

CDR3 amino acids: CASSQRGTSGLSSYNEQFF. The CDR3 region has the DNA TGTGCCAGCAGCCAGAGGGGCACTAGCGGGTTAAGCTCCTACAATGAGCAGTTCTTC. This sequence joins TRBV14 and TRBJ2-1; 9 nucleotides align to TRBD2. The CDR3 sequence is 19 residues long. Germline lookup yields CDR1 SGHDN and CDR2 FVKESK. V trimming: 3 bases; J trimming: 0 bases; junction bases outside the gene matches: 12. The whole variable domain, filled in from reference TRBV14 and TRBJ2-1, reads EAGVTQFPSHSVIEKGQTVTLRCDPISGHDNLYWYRRVMGKEIKFLLHFVKESKQDESGMPNNRFLAERTGGTYSTLKVQPAELEDSGVYFCASSQRGTSGLSSYNEQFFGPGTRLTVL.

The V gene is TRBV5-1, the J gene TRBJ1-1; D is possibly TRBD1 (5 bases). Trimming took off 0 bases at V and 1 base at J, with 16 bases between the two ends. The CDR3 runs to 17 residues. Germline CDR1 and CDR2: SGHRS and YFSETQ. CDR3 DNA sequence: TGCGCCAGCAGCTTGGGTGGAGTGGGCAGGGCGAACACTGAAGCTTTCTTT. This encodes CASSLGGVGRANTEAFF.

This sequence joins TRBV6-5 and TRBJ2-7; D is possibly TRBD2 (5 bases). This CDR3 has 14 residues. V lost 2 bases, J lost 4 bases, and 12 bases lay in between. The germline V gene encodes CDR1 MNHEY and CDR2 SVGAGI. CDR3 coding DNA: TGTGCCAGCAGTTACGTGGGAGTGGGATACGAGCAGTACTTC. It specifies CASSYVGVGYEQYF.